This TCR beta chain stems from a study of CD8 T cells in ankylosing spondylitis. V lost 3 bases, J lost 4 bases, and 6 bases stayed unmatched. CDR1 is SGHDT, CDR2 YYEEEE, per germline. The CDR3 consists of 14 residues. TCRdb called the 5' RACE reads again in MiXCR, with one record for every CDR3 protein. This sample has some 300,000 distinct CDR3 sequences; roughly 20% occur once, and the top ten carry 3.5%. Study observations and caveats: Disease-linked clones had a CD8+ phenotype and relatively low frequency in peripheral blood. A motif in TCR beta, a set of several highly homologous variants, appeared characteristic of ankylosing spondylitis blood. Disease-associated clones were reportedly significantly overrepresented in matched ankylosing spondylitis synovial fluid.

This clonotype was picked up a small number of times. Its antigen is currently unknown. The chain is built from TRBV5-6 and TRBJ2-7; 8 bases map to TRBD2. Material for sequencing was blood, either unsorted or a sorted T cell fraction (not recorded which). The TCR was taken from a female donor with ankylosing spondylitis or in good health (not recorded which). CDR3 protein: CASSSQREIYEQYF. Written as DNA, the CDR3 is TGTGCCAGCAGCTCCCAGCGGGAGATTTACGAGCAGTACTTC.